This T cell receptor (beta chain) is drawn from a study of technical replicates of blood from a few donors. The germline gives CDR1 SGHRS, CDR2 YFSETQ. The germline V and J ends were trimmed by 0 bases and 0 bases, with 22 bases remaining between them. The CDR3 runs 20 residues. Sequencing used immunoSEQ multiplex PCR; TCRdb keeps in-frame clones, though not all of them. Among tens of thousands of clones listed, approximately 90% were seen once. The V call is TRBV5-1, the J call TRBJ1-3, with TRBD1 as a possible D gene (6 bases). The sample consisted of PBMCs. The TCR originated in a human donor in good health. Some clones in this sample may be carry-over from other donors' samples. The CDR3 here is CASSLAPGGGRVASGNTIYF. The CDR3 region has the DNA TGCGCCAGCAGCTTGGCACCCGGGGGGGGCCGCGTAGCCTCTGGAAACACCATATATTTT.